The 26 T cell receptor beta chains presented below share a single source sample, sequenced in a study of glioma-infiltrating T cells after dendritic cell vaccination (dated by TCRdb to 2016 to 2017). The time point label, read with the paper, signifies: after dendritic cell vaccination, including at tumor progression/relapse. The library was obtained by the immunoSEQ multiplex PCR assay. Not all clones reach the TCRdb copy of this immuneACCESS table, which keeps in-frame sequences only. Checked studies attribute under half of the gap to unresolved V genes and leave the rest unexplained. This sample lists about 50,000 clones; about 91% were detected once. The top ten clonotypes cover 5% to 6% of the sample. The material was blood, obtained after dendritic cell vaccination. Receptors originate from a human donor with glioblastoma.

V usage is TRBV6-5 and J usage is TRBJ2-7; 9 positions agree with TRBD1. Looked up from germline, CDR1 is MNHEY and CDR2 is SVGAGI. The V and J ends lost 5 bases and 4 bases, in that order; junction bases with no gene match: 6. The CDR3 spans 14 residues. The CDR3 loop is CASSGDRGAYEQYF. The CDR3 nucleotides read TGTGCCAGCAGTGGCGACAGGGGGGCTTACGAGCAGTACTTC.

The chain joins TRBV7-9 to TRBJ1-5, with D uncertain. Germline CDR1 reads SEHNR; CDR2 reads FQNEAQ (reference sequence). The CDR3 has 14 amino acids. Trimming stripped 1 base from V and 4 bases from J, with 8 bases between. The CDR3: CASSLGGDNQPQHF. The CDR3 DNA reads TGTGCCAGCAGCTTAGGAGGTGATAATCAGCCCCAGCATTTT.

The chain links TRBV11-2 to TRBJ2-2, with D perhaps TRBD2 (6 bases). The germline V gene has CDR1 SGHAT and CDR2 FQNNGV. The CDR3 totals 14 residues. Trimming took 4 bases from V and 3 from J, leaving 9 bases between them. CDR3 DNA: TGTGCCAGCAGCTACAGCGGGTACACCGGGGAGCTGTTTTTT. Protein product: CASSYSGYTGELFF.

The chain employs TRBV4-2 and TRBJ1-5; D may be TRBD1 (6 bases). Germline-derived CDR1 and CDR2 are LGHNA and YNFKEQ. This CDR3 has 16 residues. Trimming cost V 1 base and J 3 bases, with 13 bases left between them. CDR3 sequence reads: CASSQGTGLDNQPQHF. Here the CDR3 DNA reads TGTGCCAGCAGCCAAGGAACAGGGTTGGACAATCAGCCCCAGCATTTT.

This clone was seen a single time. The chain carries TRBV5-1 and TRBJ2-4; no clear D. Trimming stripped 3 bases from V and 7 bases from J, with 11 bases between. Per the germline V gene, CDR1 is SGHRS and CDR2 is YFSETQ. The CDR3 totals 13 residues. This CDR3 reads CASSSTPDNIQYF. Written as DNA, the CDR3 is TGCGCCAGCAGCTCGACTCCTGATAACATTCAGTACTTC.

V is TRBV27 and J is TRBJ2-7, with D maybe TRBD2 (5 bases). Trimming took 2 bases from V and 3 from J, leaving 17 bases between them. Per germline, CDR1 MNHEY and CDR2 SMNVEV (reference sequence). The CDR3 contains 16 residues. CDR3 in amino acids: CASSLTPPSGSYEQYF. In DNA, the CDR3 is TGTGCCAGCAGTTTAACCCCCCCCAGCGGCAGCTACGAGCAGTACTTC.

CDR3 in amino acids: CAWSRTGGGEKLFF. The CDR3 DNA reads as TGTGCCTGGAGTCGGACAGGGGGAGGTGAAAAACTGTTTTTT. The rearrangement links TRBV30 to TRBJ1-4; 10 bases align to TRBD1. CDR3 length: 14 residues. J was trimmed by 7 bases and V by 2 bases; bases with no gene match: 4. Germline V lookup: CDR1 GTSNPN, CDR2 SVGIG (reference sequence).

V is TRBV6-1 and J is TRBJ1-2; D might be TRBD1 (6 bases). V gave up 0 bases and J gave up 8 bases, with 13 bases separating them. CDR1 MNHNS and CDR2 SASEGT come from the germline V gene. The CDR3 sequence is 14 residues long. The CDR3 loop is CASSEAGGARGYTF. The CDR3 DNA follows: TGTGCCAGCAGTGAAGCGGGGGGGGCTCGGGGCTACACCTTC.

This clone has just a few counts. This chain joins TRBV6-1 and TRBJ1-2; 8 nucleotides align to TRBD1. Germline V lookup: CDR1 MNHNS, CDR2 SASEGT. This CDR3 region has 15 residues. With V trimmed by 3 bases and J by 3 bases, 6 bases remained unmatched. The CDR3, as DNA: TGTGCCAGCAGTGATTCAGGGGGCGACTACTATGGCTACACCTTC. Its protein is CASSDSGGDYYGYTF.

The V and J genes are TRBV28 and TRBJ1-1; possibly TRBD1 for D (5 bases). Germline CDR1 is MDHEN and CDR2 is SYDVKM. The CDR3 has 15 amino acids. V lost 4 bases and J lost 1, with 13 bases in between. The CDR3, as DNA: TGTGCCAGCAGTTCCCCCGGGGGGACGAACACTGAAGCTTTCTTT. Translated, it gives CASSSPGGTNTEAFF.

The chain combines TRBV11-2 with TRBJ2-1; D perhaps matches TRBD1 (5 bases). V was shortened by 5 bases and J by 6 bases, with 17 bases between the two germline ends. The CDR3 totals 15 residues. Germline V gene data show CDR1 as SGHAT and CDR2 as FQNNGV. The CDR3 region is CASSEGARTGNEQFF. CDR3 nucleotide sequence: TGTGCCAGCAGCGAAGGGGCGCGGACGGGCAATGAGCAGTTCTTC.

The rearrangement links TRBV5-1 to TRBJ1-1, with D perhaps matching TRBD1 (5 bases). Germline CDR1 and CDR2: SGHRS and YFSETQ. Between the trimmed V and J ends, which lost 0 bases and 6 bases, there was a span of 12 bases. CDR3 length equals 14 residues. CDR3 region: CASSLAGQGAEAFF. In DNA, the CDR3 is TGCGCCAGCAGCTTGGCCGGTCAGGGTGCTGAAGCTTTCTTT. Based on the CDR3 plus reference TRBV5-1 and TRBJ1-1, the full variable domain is KAGVTQTPRYLIKTRGQQVTLSCSPISGHRSVSWYQQTPGQGLQFLFEYFSETQRNKGNFPGRFSGRQFSNSRSEMNVSTLELGDSALYLCASSLAGQGAEAFFGQGTRLTVV.

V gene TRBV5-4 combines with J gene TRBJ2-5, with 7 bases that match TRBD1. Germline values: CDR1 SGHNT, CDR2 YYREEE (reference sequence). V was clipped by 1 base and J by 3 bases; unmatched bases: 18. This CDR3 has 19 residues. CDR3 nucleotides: TGTGCCAGCAGCTTGTCCCCGGGACAGAGACTTTACCCCGAAGAGACCCAGTACTTC. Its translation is CASSLSPGQRLYPEETQYF. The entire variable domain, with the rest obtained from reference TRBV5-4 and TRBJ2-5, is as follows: ETGVTQSPTHLIKTRGQQVTLRCSSQSGHNTVSWYQQALGQGPQFIFQYYREEENGRGNFPPRFSGLQFPNYSSELNVNALELDDSALYLCASSLSPGQRLYPEETQYFGPGTRLLVL.

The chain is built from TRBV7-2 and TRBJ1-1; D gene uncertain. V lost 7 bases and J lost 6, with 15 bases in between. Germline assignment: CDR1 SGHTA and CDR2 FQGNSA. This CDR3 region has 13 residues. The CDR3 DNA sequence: TGTGCCAGCACCCGCTGGGAGGGAGCTGAAGCTTTCTTT. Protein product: CASTRWEGAEAFF.

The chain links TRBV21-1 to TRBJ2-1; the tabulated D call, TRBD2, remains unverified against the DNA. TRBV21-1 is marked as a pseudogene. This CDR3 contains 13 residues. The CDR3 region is CASSNPGVNEQFF. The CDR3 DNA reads TGTGCCAGCAGCAATCCGGGGGTCAATGAGCAGTTCTTC.

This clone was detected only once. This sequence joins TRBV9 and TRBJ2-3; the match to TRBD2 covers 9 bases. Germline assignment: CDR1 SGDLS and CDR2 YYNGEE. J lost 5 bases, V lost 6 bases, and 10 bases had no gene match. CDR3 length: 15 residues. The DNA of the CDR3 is TGTGCCAGCAACCGAGGCGGGAGGGCCCAAGATACGCAGTATTTT. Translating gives CASNRGGRAQDTQYF.

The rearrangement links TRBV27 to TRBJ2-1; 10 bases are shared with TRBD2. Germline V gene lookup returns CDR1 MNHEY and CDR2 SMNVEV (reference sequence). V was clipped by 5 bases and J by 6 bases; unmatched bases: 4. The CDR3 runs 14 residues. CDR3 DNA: TGTGCCAGCAGTACAGGGACTAGCGTCAATGAGCAGTTCTTC. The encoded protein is CASSTGTSVNEQFF.

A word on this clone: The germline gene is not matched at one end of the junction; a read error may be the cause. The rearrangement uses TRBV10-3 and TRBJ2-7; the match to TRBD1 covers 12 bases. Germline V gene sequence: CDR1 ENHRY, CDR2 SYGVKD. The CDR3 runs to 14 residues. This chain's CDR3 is CAISDPGQGASRDF. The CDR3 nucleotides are TGTGCCATCAGTGACCCGGGACAGGGGGCTTCAAGGGACTTC.

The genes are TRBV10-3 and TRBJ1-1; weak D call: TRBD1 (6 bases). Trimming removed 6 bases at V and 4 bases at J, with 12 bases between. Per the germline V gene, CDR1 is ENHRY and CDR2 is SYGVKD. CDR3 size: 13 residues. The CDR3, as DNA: TGTGCCATCAGACAACAGGGTTCCACTGAAGCTTTCTTT. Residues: CAIRQQGSTEAFF.

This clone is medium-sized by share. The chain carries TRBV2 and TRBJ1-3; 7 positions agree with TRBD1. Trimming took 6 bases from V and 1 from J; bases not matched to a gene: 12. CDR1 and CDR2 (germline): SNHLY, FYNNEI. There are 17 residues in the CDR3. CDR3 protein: CASRPQQGTQSGNTIYF. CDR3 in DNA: TGTGCCAGCAGGCCTCAACAGGGGACCCAATCTGGAAACACCATATATTTT.

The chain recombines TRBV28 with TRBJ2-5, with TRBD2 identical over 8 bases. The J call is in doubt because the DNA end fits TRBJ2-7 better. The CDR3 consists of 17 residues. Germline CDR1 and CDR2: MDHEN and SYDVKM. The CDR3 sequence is CASSLRLPGSGSYEQYF. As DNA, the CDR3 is TGTGCCAGCAGTTTACGCCTCCCCGGGAGCGGGAGCTACGAGCAGTACTTC.

In DNA form, the CDR3 reads TGTGCCATCAGGGGGTCGGGGGATTCGAACACTGAAGCTTTCTTT. This sequence encodes CAIRGSGDSNTEAFF. The chain employs TRBV10-3 and TRBJ1-1; TRBD1 is a possible D gene (5 bases). The ends were cut back, 6 bases at V and 1 base at J, with 15 bases in the middle. The CDR3 is 15 residues long. CDR1 is ENHRY, CDR2 SYGVKD, per germline.

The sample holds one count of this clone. CDR3 DNA: TGTGCCAGCAGCTTGTCCTCGATATCACGTCGGTACAATGAGCAGTTCTTC. Residues: CASSLSSISRRYNEQFF. The chain is built from TRBV5-4 and TRBJ2-1; D ambiguous. This CDR3 has 17 residues. V lost 1 base to trimming and J lost 4 bases, with 18 bases between them. Germline V lookup: CDR1 SGHNT, CDR2 YYREEE (reference sequence).

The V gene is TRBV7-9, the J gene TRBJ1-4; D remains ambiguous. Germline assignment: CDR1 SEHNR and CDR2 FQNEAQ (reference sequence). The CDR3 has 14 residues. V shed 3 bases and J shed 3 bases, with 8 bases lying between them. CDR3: CASSLVGANEKLFF. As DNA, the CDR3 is TGTGCCAGCAGCTTGGTCGGGGCTAATGAAAAACTGTTTTTT.

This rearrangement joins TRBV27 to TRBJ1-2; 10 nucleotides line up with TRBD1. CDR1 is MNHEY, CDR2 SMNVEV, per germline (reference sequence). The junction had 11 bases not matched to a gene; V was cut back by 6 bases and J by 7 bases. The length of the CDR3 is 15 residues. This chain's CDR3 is CASSPRDRGIRGYTF. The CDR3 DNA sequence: TGTGCCAGCAGCCCCCGGGACAGGGGTATCCGTGGCTACACCTTC.

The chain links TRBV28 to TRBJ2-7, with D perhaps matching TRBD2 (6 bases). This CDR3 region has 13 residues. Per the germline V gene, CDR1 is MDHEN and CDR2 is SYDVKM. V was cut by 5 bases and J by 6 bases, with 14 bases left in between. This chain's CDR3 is CASSQTGLAEQYF. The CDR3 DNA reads TGTGCCAGCAGTCAAACGGGACTTGCCGAGCAGTACTTC.